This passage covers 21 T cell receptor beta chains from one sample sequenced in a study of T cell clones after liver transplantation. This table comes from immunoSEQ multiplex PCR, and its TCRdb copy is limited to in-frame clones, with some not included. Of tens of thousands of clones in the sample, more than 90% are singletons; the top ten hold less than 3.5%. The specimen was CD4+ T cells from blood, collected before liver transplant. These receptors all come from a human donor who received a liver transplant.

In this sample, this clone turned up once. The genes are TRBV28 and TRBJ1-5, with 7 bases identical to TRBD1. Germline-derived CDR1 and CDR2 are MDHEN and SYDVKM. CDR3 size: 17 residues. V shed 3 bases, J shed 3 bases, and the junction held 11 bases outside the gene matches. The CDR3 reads CASSFPLPGGNNQPQHF. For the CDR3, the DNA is TGTGCCAGCAGTTTCCCCCTCCCAGGGGGTAACAATCAGCCCCAGCATTTT. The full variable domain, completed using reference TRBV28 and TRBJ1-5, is DVKVTQSSRYLVKRTGEKVFLECVQDMDHENMFWYRQDPGLGLRLIYFSYDVKMKEKGDIPEGYSVSREKKERFSLILESASTNQTSMYLCASSFPLPGGNNQPQHFGDGTRLSIL.

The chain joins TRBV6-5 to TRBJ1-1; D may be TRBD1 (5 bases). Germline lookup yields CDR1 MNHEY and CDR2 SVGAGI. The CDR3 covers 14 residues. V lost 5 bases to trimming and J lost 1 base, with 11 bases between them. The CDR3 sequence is CASSRQGRNTEAFF. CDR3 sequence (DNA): TGTGCCAGCAGTCGGCAGGGAAGGAACACTGAAGCTTTCTTT.

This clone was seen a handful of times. In DNA, the CDR3 is TGCGCCAGCAGCCCTATAGAGAGCTCCTACAATGAGCAGTTCTTC. It is translated as CASSPIESSYNEQFF. The J gene is TRBJ2-1, the V gene TRBV5-1, with D unresolved. With 4 bases removed from V and 0 bases from J, the gap between germline ends came to 11 bases. The V gene's germline CDR1 is SGHRS and CDR2 YFSETQ. The CDR3 extends over 15 amino acids.

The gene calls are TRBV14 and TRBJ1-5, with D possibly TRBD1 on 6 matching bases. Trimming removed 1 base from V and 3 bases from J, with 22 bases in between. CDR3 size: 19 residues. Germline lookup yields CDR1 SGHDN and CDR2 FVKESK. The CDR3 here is CASSQATGKGSGFNQPQHF. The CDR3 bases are TGTGCCAGCAGCCAAGCGACAGGCAAAGGGTCCGGATTCAATCAGCCCCAGCATTTT. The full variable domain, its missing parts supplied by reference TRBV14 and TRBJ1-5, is EAGVTQFPSHSVIEKGQTVTLRCDPISGHDNLYWYRRVMGKEIKFLLHFVKESKQDESGMPNNRFLAERTGGTYSTLKVQPAELEDSGVYFCASSQATGKGSGFNQPQHFGDGTRLSIL.

CDR3 amino acids: CASSRGVADISSYNEQFF. The CDR3 DNA is TGTGCCAGCAGTCGTGGGGTAGCCGACATTAGCTCCTACAATGAGCAGTTCTTC. The V and J genes are TRBV12-1 and TRBJ2-1. TRBV12-1 is recorded as a pseudogene. The CDR3 is 18 amino acids.

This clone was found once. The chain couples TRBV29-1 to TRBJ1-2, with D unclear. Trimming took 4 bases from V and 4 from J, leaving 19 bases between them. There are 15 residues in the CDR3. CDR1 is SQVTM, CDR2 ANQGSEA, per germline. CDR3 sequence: CSVGVPLGSGYGYTF. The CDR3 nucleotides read TGCAGCGTTGGGGTTCCTCTGGGATCCGGCTATGGCTACACCTTC.

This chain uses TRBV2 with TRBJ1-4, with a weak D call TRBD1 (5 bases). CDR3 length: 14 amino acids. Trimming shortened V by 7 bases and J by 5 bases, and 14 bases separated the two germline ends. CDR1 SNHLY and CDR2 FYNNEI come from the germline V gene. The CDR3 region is CASKGPGTNEKLFF. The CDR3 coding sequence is TGTGCCAGCAAGGGCCCAGGGACGAATGAAAAACTGTTTTTT.

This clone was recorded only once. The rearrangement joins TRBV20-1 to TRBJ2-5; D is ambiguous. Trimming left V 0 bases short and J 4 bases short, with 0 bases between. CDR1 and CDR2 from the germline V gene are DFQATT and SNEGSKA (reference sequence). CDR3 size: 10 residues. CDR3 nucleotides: TGCAGTGCTAGAGAAGAGACCCAGTACTTC. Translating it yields CSAREETQYF.

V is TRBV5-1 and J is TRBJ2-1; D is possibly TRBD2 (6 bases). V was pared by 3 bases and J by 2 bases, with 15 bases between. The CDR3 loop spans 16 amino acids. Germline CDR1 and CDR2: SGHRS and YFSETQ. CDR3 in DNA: TGCGCCAGCAGCTCCCCCGCACTAGCAGCCTACAATGAGCAGTTCTTC. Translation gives CASSSPALAAYNEQFF.

The CDR3 DNA is TGCAGTGCCTCTAGGTCGCAGTTGAACACCGGGGAGCTGTTTTTT. Translating it yields CSASRSQLNTGELFF. The chain joins TRBV29-1 to TRBJ2-2; D call uncertain. The CDR3 covers 15 residues. Germline CDR1 is SQVTM and CDR2 is ANQGSEA.

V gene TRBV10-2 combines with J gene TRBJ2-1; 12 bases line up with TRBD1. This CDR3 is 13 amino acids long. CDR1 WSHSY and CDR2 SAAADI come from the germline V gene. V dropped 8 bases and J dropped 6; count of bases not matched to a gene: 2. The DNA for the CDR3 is TGCGCCAGCGAGGGACAGGGGGCCAATGAGCAGTTCTTC. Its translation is CASEGQGANEQFF.

The CDR3 is CARGQEPNYGYTF. The DNA of the CDR3 is TGTGCCCGCGGACAGGAGCCAAACTATGGCTACACCTTC. This chain links TRBV6-6 with TRBJ1-2; 7 nucleotides line up with TRBD1. The CDR3 contains 13 residues. The junction had 8 bases not matched to a gene; V was cut back by 11 bases and J by 2 bases. In germline, CDR1 is MNHNY, CDR2 SVGAGI (reference sequence).

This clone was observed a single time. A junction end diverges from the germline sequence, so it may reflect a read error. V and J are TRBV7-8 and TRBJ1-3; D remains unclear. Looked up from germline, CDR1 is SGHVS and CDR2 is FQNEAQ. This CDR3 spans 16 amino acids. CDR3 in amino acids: CASSLGLGLSGNTIYF. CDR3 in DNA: TGTGCCAGCAGTTTAGGGCTGGGTCTCTCTGGAAACACCATATATTTT.

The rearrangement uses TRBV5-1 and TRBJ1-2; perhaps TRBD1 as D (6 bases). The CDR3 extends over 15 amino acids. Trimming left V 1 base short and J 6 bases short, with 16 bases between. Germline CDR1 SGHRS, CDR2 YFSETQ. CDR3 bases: TGCGCCAGCAGCTTGCCGAACAGGGAGTTACATGGCTACACCTTC. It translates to CASSLPNRELHGYTF.

Written as DNA, the CDR3 is TGTGCCAGCAGCTTGTCCTACAATGAGCAGTTCTTC. This sequence encodes CASSLSYNEQFF. The rearrangement links TRBV7-2 to TRBJ2-1; D gene ambiguous. This CDR3 contains 12 residues. Germline V CDR1 and CDR2: SGHTA, FQGNSA. Trimming shortened V by 3 bases and J by 1 base, and 1 base separated the two germline ends.

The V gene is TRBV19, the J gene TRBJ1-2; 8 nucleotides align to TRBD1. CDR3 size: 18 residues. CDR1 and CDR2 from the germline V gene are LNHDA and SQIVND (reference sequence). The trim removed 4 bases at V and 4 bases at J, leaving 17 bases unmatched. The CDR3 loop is CASSRDRIQGAGLYGYTF. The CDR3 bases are TGTGCCAGTAGTAGAGACCGAATCCAGGGGGCGGGACTCTATGGCTACACCTTC.

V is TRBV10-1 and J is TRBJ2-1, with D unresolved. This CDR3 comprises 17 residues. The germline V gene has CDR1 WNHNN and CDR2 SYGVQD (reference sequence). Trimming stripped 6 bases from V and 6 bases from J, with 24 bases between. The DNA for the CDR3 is TGCGCCAGCAGGCTCGCTATAGGACCTTCGGTAGGCAATGAGCAGTTCTTC. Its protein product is CASRLAIGPSVGNEQFF.

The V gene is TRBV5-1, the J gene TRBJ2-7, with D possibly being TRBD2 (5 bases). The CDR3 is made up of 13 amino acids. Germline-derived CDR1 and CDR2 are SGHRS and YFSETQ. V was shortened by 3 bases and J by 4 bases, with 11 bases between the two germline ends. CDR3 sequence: CASSYREMYEQYF. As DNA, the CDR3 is TGCGCCAGCAGCTACCGGGAAATGTACGAGCAGTACTTC.

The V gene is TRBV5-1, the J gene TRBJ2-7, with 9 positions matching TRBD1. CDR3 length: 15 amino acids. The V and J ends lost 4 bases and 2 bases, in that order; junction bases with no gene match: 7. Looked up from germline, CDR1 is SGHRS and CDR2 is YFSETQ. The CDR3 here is CASSPDRGWAYEQYF. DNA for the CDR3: TGCGCCAGCAGCCCGGACAGGGGATGGGCCTACGAGCAGTACTTC.

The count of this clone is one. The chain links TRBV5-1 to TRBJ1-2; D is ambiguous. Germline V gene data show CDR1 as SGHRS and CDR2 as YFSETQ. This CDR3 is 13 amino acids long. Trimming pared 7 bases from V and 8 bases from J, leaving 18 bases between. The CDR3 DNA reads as TGCGCCAGCGGGTCGGGGAATTTGGGCGGCTACACCTTC. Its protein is CASGSGNLGGYTF.

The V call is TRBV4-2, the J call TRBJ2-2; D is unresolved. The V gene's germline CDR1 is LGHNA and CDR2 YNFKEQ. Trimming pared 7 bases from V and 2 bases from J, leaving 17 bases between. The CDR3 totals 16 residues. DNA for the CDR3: TGTGCCAGCACGCTTGGCGGAAGTGCTAACACCGGGGAGCTGTTTTTT. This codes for CASTLGGSANTGELFF.